This section outlines one TCR beta chain sequence together with its context. The protocol was immunoSEQ multiplex PCR, while the TCRdb copy is restricted to in-frame clones and leaves out a portion. The sample lists roughly 57,000 clones, around 89% occurring once. The data were obtained in a study of T cell changes during pregnancy in multiple sclerosis. The TCR comes from a female donor with multiple sclerosis, enrolled in a pregnancy study. The sequencing used peripheral blood, collected in the first trimester of pregnancy.

DNA of the CDR3: TGTGCCAGCTCTTTCGCGGACAGGGCAGGCGGCTACACCTTC. Encoded protein: CASSFADRAGGYTF. This chain connects TRBV18 to TRBJ1-2, with TRBD1 matching over 8 bases. The CDR3 is 14 amino acids. V lost 6 bases, J lost 8 bases, and 11 bases stayed unmatched. Germline V gene data show CDR1 as KGHSH and CDR2 as LQKENI.